This section outlines one T cell receptor beta chain sequence together with its context. Its matching antigen is unknown. The CDR3 has 16 residues. Germline V lookup: CDR1 MNHNS, CDR2 SASEGT. Trimming removed 6 bases at V and 1 base at J, with 15 bases between. This entry belongs to a study of response to subunit inactivated influenza vaccine. TCRdb passed the RT-PCR reads through MiXCR, listing each CDR3 protein once. Among 860,000 or so distinct CDR3 sequences listed, approximately 22% were seen once. General observations from the study: Seasonal influenza vaccination, on each occasion, was suggested by the authors to recruit few new T cells.

This chain links TRBV6-1 with TRBJ2-2; D is possibly TRBD1 (6 bases). The origin of this receptor is a man aged 50 to 59 who received an inactivated influenza vaccine. The sequencing used PBMCs from blood, collected around 5 days after vaccination. The CDR3, as DNA: TGTGCCAGCAGGACTCAAGGGGGTCGGAACACCGGGGAGCTGTTTTTT. It translates to CASRTQGGRNTGELFF.